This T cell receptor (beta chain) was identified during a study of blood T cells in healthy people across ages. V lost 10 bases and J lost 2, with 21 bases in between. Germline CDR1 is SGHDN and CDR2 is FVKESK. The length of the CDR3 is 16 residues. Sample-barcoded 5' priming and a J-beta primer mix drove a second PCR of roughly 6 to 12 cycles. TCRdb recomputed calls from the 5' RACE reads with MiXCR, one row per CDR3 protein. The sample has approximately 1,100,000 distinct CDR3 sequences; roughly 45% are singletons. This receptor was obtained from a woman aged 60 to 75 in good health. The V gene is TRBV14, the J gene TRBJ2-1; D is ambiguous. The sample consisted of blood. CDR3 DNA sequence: TGTGCCAACAGTGAAAGCAGAAAATCCGCCTACAATGAGCAGTTCTTC. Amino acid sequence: CANSESRKSAYNEQFF.